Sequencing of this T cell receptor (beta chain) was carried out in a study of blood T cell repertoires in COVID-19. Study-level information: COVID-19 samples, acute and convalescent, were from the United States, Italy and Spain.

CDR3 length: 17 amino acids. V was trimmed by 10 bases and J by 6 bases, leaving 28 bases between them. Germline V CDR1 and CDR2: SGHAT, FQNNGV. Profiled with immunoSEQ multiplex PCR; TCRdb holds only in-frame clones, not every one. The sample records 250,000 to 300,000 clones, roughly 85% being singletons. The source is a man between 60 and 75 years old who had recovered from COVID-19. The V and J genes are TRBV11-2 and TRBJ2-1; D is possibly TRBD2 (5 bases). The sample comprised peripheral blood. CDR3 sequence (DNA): TGTGCCACCCGGAGTGTTCGCGGGCCCCGGCCCCCCAATGAGCAGTTCTTC. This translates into CATRSVRGPRPPNEQFF. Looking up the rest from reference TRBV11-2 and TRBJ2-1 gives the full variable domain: EAGVAQSPRYKIIEKRQSVAFWCNPISGHATLYWYQQILGQGPKLLIQFQNNGVVDDSQLPKDRFSAERLKGVDSTLKIQPAKLEDSAVYLCATRSVRGPRPPNEQFFGPGTRLTVL.